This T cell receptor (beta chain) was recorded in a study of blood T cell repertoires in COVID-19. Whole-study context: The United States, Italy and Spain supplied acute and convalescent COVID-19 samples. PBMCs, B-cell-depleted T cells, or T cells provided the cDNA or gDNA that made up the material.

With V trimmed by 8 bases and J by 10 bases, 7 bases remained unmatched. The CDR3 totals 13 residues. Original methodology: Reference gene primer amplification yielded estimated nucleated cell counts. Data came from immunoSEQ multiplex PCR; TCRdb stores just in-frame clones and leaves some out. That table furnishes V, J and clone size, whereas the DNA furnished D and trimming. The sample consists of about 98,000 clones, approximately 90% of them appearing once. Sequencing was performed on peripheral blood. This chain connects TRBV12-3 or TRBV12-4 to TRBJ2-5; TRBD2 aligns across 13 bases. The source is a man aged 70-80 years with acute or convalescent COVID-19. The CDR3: CASLYGLAGDQYF. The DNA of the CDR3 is TGTGCCAGCCTATACGGACTAGCGGGGGACCAGTACTTC.